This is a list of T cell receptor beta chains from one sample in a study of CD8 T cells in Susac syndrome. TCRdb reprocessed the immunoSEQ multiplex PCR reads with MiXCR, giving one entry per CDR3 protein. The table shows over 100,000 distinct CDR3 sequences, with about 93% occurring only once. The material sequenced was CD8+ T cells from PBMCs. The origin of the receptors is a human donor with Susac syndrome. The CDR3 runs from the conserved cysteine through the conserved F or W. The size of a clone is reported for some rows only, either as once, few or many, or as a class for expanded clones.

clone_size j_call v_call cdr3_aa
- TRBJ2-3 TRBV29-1 CSVEGITEGAGTDTQYF
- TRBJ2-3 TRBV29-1 CSVAGTSGGIRTDTQYF
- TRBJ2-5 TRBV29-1 CSVEDRSKTPRETQYF
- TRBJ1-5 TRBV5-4 CASSRDEDNQPQHF
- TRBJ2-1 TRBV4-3 CASSQESGLAGRYNEQFF
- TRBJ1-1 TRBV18 CASSRDRMPNTEAFF
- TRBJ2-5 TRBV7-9 CASSLQGEETQYF
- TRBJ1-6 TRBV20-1 CSASNDRGSNSPLHF
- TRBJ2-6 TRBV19 CASSILQLSGANVLTF
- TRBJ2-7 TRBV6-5 CASSPTGITYEQYF
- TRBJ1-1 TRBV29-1 CSVAGSTEAFF
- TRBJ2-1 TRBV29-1 CSVSGGALSYNEQFF
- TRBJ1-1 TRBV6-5 CASRGGWSTEAFF
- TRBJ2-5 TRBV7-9 CASSSLGGRETQYF
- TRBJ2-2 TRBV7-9 CASSSDAGAQRELFF
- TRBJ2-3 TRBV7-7 CASSPTGTGTDTQYF
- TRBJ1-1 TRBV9 CASSVGRGNTEAFF
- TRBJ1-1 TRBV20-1 CSARSVRVNTEAFF
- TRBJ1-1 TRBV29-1 CSGRGGINTEAFF
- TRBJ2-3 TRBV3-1 CASSQAPRRGARDTQYF
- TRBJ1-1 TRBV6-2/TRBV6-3 CASSQGAMNTEAFF
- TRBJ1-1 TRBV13 CATTTGLEAFF
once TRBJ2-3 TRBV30 CAWSDGTGSWDTQYF
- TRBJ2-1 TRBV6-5 CASSSGLAGKVEQFF
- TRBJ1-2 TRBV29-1 CSVEVGQGVRGYGYTF
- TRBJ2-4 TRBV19 CASSLAGRGSDIQYF
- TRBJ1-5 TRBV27 CASSLEGPNQPQHF
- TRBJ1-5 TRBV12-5 CASGFGQPQHF
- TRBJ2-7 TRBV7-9 CASGGTGDYEQYF
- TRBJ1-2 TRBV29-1 CSVVKGETYGYTF
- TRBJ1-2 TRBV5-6 CASSLAGENGYTF
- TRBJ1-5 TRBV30 CAWSVGDTSNQPQHF
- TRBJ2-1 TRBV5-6 CASSFYSGEQFF
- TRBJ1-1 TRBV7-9 CASSPGQGRTEAFF
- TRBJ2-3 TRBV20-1 CSARYSDSPDTQYF
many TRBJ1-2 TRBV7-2 CASELMGTDYGYTF
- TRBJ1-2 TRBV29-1 CSVEVEFGYTF
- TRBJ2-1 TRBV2 CASSVLGSSYNEQFF
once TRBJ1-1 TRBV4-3 CASSQDPTDRGAQAFF
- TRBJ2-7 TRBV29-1 CSVELVTLPYEQYF
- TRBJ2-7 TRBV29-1 CSVEGPLGYEQYF
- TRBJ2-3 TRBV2 CASRGDNTDTQYF
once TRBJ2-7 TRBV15 CATSRPGLAEPYEQYF
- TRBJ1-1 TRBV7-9 CASSSPGGLRTEAFF
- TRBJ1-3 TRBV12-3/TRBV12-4 CASSFPLGGIGNTIYF
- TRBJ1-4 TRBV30 CAWNDRAGEKLFF
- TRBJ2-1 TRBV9 CASSTRGGAYNEQFF
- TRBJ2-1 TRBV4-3 CASSQGLAREQFF